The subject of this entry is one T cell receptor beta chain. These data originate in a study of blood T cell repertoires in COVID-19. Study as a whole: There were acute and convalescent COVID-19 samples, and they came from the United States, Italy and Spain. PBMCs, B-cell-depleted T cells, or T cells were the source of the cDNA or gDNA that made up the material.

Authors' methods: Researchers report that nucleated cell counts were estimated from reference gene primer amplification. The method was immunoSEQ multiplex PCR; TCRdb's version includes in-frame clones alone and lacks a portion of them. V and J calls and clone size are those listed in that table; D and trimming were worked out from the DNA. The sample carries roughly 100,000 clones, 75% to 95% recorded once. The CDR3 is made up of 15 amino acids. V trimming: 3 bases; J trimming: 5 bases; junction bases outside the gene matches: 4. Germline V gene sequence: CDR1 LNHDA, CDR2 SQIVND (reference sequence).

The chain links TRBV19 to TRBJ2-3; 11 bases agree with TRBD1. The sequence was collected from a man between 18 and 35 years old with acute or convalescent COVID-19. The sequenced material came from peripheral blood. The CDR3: CASSIGQGAGDTQYF. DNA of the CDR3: TGTGCCAGTAGTATCGGACAGGGGGCAGGAGATACGCAGTATTTT.